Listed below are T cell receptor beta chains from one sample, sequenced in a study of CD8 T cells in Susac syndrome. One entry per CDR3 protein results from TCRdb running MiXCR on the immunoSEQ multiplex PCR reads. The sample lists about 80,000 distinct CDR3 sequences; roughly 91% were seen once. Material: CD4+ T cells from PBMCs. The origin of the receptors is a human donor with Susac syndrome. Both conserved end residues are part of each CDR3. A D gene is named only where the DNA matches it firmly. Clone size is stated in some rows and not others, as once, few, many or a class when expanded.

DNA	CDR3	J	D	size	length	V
TGTGCCAGCAGCTCCGCGGGGGTTCGGGGTGGCATTCAGTACTTC	CASSSAGVRGGIQYF	TRBJ2-4	TRBD2	.	15	TRBV7-9
TGTGCCAGCAGCCTCCACGTCCCCTACGAGCAGTACTTC	CASSLHVPYEQYF	TRBJ2-7	.	.	13	TRBV7-2
TGTGCCAGCAGCCGCGGACAGGGGCGTTTTAGCGGCTACACCTTC	CASSRGQGRFSGYTF	TRBJ1-2	TRBD1	.	15	TRBV28
TGTGCCAGCCGGAGGGGACTAGCGAGCTACAATGAGCAGTTCTTC	CASRRGLASYNEQFF	TRBJ2-1	TRBD2	.	15	TRBV6-1
TGTGCCAGCAGCACCTACAGGGGTGACACAAGTGATACGCAGTATTTT	CASSTYRGDTSDTQYF	TRBJ2-3	TRBD1	.	16	TRBV9
TGTGCCAGCAGCTCGGTTGATTTAGGGGTCTACGAGCAGTACTTC	CASSSVDLGVYEQYF	TRBJ2-7	.	.	15	TRBV11-2
TGTGCCAGCAGCCCGCGCCCCGGACTAGCGGCCTTCTACGAGCAGTACTTC	CASSPRPGLAAFYEQYF	TRBJ2-7	TRBD2	.	17	TRBV27
TGTGCCAGCAGTTTAGGGCCTTCAGGAGACACCATATATTTT	CASSLGPSGDTIYF	TRBJ1-3	.	.	14	TRBV12-3/TRBV12-4
TGTGCCAGCAGCCTAGACCCCGGGACTAGTCACTACGAGCAGTACTTC	CASSLDPGTSHYEQYF	TRBJ2-7	TRBD2	.	16	TRBV3-1
TGTGCCAGCAGTGACCCCTCCTCCTACAATGAGCAGTTCTTC	CASSDPSSYNEQFF	TRBJ2-1	.	.	14	TRBV7-3
TGTGCCAGCTCACCATCATACCGGGACAGCCAAGAGACCCAGTACTTC	CASSPSYRDSQETQYF	TRBJ2-5	TRBD1	.	16	TRBV18
TGCAGCGTTAACGGACTAGCGGGAGGGCCCTCTAGCACAGATACGCAGTATTTT	CSVNGLAGGPSSTDTQYF	TRBJ2-3	TRBD2	.	18	TRBV29-1
TGTGCCAGCAGTTACGGGAACGGGGAGCTGTTTTTT	CASSYGNGELFF	TRBJ2-2	.	.	12	TRBV6-6
TGCGCCAGCAGCTTGGGGATTGCCAAAAACATTCAGTACTTC	CASSLGIAKNIQYF	TRBJ2-4	.	.	14	TRBV5-1
TGTGCCAGCAGCTTTGGAGAGACCCAGTACTTC	CASSFGETQYF	TRBJ2-5	.	few	11	TRBV28
TGTGCCAGCAGTCTTCAAGGAGGTGTCCACGAGCAGTACTTC	CASSLQGGVHEQYF	TRBJ2-7	.	.	14	TRBV28
TGTGCCAGCAGCCAAGATAGGGCCCGCGGACTACGTCGCGAGCAGTACTTC	CASSQDRARGLRREQYF	TRBJ2-7	.	.	17	TRBV3-1
TGCGCCAGCAGCCCCGTTCCGGGCTCTGGGGCCAACGTCCTGACTTTC	CASSPVPGSGANVLTF	TRBJ2-6	.	.	16	TRBV5-1
TGTGCCAGCAGCTTAGACGTGGGTGGGGCTTTCTTT	CASSLDVGGAFF	TRBJ1-1	.	.	12	TRBV7-2
TGCGCCAGCAGCCAAGTAGCGGGACAGGGTGGAGACGAGCAGTACTTC	CASSQVAGQGGDEQYF	TRBJ2-7	.	.	16	TRBV4-3
TGCGCCAGCAGCTTGGCCATCCAGTCCACGCTCACAACGGATGGCTACACCTTC	CASSLAIQSTLTTDGYTF	TRBJ1-2	.	.	18	TRBV5-1
TGTGCCAGCACCGACCGGCAGGGTAACACAGATACGCAGTATTTT	CASTDRQGNTDTQYF	TRBJ2-3	.	.	15	TRBV28
TGCGCCAGCAGTGGGGGGGCTGGGGCCAACGTCCTGACTTTC	CASSGGAGANVLTF	TRBJ2-6	TRBD2	.	14	TRBV23-1
TGTGCCAGCAGTGCTCGGACAGGGGCCCGCAATCAGCCCCAGCATTTT	CASSARTGARNQPQHF	TRBJ1-5	TRBD1	.	16	TRBV27
TGCAGCGTTGCACGCGGATCTGGAAACACCATATATTTT	CSVARGSGNTIYF	TRBJ1-3	.	once	13	TRBV29-1
TGTGCCAGCAGTGATACTAGCGGGAGTGCAGAGACCCAGTACTTC	CASSDTSGSAETQYF	TRBJ2-5	TRBD2	.	15	TRBV6-2/TRBV6-3
TGCGCCAGCAGCTTGGTCCCCGGGACAGGGGGCGAGGAGACCCAGTACTTC	CASSLVPGTGGEETQYF	TRBJ2-5	TRBD1	.	17	TRBV5-1
TGTGCCAGCAGCCAGGCCGGGAGCCAAGAGACCCAGTACTTC	CASSQAGSQETQYF	TRBJ2-5	.	.	14	TRBV3-1
TGTGCCAGCAGGCGGGGACTTACTCCCCCCACAGATACGCAGTATTTT	CASRRGLTPPTDTQYF	TRBJ2-3	.	.	16	TRBV2
TGTGCCAGCAGTTTAGAGACAGTTCGGAACATTCAGTACTTC	CASSLETVRNIQYF	TRBJ2-4	.	.	14	TRBV12-3/TRBV12-4
TGTGCCAGCAGTCCCCTCCCTTATGGCTACACCTTC	CASSPLPYGYTF	TRBJ1-2	.	.	12	TRBV6-2/TRBV6-3
TGTGCCAGCAGCCAAGTGAGTTCGGGGCTTCCAGATACGCAGTATTTT	CASSQVSSGLPDTQYF	TRBJ2-3	.	.	16	TRBV3-1
TGCAGTGCTAGAGCGAGCCAGGGGTATAATTCACCCCTCCACTTT	CSARASQGYNSPLHF	TRBJ1-6	.	.	15	TRBV20-1
TGTGCCAGCAGCCAGCCCGGGACTAGCGGAAACACAGATACGCAGTATTTT	CASSQPGTSGNTDTQYF	TRBJ2-3	TRBD2	.	17	TRBV14
TGTGCCAGCAGTCCTCGGGGGACAGGGGGTCCCACAGATACGCAGTATTTT	CASSPRGTGGPTDTQYF	TRBJ2-3	TRBD1	.	17	TRBV6-1
TGTGCCAGCAGCTTAGCGCAGGGGGCCCTTACCGGGGAGCTGTTTTTT	CASSLAQGALTGELFF	TRBJ2-2	TRBD1	.	16	TRBV7-2
TGTGCCAGCTCGAGGGACAGCAGCTACTATGGCTACACCTTC	CASSRDSSYYGYTF	TRBJ1-2	TRBD1	.	14	TRBV2
TGTGCCAGCAGCTTACCGGGGGCCCTAGGGGAGACCCAGTACTTC	CASSLPGALGETQYF	TRBJ2-5	.	.	15	TRBV7-2
TGCGCCAGCAGCTTCAACGGAAATGAAAAACTGTTTTTT	CASSFNGNEKLFF	TRBJ1-4	.	.	13	TRBV5-1
TGTGCCACCAGCAGACCAGACAGGGGGCCGGAGACCCAGTACTTC	CATSRPDRGPETQYF	TRBJ2-5	TRBD1	.	15	TRBV15
TGCAGTGCAAAGGTGGGCGGAGGCACAGATACGCAGTATTTT	CSAKVGGGTDTQYF	TRBJ2-3	.	.	14	TRBV20-1
TGCGCCAGCAGTTTCAGGGGACCCACTGAAGCTTTCTTT	CASSFRGPTEAFF	TRBJ1-1	.	.	13	TRBV5-1
TGCAGCGTTCAAACAGGGAACTACAATGAGCAGTTCTTC	CSVQTGNYNEQFF	TRBJ2-1	.	.	13	TRBV29-1
TGTGCCAGCAGTTTATCGATCGGGACAGGGACCCCTCAGTACTTC	CASSLSIGTGTPQYF	TRBJ2-7	TRBD1	.	15	TRBV27
TGTGCCAGCAGCCTAGAGGCAGCCTACGAGCAGTACTTC	CASSLEAAYEQYF	TRBJ2-7	.	.	13	TRBV16
TGTGCCAGCAGCCAAGATGGCGGGAGTGTCAACGAGCAGTACTTC	CASSQDGGSVNEQYF	TRBJ2-7	TRBD2	.	15	TRBV3-1
TGTGCCAGCCGGGACAGGGGAAGCACAGATACGCAGTATTTT	CASRDRGSTDTQYF	TRBJ2-3	TRBD1	once	14	TRBV19
TGCGCCAGCAGCCCTAAAGGAAGGACGGGGTACTACGAGCAGTACTTC	CASSPKGRTGYYEQYF	TRBJ2-7	.	.	16	TRBV5-1
TGTGCCAGCAGCACCCAAGGACAGGGTTTGGGCTACACCTTC	CASSTQGQGLGYTF	TRBJ1-2	TRBD1	.	14	TRBV7-2
TGTGCCAGCAGCCAAGACCCGACAGCGGCCTACGAGCAGTACTTC	CASSQDPTAAYEQYF	TRBJ2-7	.	.	15	TRBV4-2
TGTGCTGGCAGCTTAGCGAGGGGGCTCGGCGAGCAGTACTTC	CAGSLARGLGEQYF	TRBJ2-7	TRBD1	.	14	TRBV7-7
TGTGCCAGCTCACTTGCTAGCGGCCAAGAGACCCAGTACTTC	CASSLASGQETQYF	TRBJ2-5	TRBD2	.	14	TRBV18
TGTGCCAGCAGCGAGGGACTAGCGGCCAATGAGCAGTTCTTC	CASSEGLAANEQFF	TRBJ2-1	TRBD2	.	14	TRBV9
TGCGCCAGCAGCTTCCGTCCGGGACAGTCCCAAGAGACCCAGTACTTC	CASSFRPGQSQETQYF	TRBJ2-5	TRBD1	.	16	TRBV4-1
TGCGCCAGCAGCCAAAACGGACAGAATGCGGAGACCCAGTACTTC	CASSQNGQNAETQYF	TRBJ2-5	.	.	15	TRBV4-1